This paragraph covers one T cell receptor beta chain sequence. Its antigen remains unidentified. A sample-barcoded 5' primer and a J-beta primer mix were used in a second PCR of roughly 7 to 11 cycles. TCRdb passed the 5' RACE reads through MiXCR, listing each CDR3 protein once. Among around 1,000,000 distinct CDR3 sequences listed, less than 25% were seen once. The study recruited healthy Caucasian donors from Russia who were aged about 6 to 90. CDR1 is DFQATT, CDR2 SNEGSKA, per germline (reference sequence). Germline trimming cut 1 base from V and 6 bases from J; bases unmatched to any gene: 10. CDR3 length equals 15 residues. These data come from a study of blood T cells in healthy people across ages. Study findings and constraints: Per million T cells, TCR beta diversity dropped roughly linearly as age increased.

These data were also reused for a study on T cells of mothers and their children. That paper adds: Input to cDNA synthesis comprised all extracted RNA, at a ratio of about 1.5 ug per 15 ul.

The clonotype originates from a girl aged 2 to 9 in good health. The genes are TRBV20-1 and TRBJ1-2; 8 nucleotides agree with TRBD1. The sequenced sample consisted of blood. This chain's CDR3 is CSARGDRGFSDGYTF. The CDR3, as DNA: TGCAGTGCTAGAGGAGACAGGGGATTCTCCGATGGCTACACCTTC.